The 20 T cell receptor beta chains listed next were all sequenced from one sample in a study of blood T cell repertoires in COVID-19. Clones were read by immunoSEQ multiplex PCR, and TCRdb kept only the in-frame ones, dropping some. The repertoire holds 400,000 to 450,000 clones, with about 88% as singletons. Material: peripheral blood. These receptors all stem from a woman in her 40s with COVID-19, enrolled during active disease.

The genes are TRBV28 and TRBJ2-1; weak D call: TRBD2 (6 bases). Trimming stripped 6 bases from V and 7 bases from J, with 22 bases between. Germline-derived CDR1 and CDR2 are MDHEN and SYDVKM. This CDR3 comprises 16 residues. CDR3 in amino acids: CASRGFANIRGNEQFF. The CDR3 DNA reads as TGTGCCAGCAGAGGGTTCGCGAATATTCGGGGGAATGAGCAGTTCTTC.

This CDR3 reads CASSQGQPTGELFF. The CDR3 region has the DNA TGTGCCAGCTCCCAGGGACAGCCCACCGGGGAGCTGTTTTTT. The chain has TRBV18 and TRBJ2-2, with 7 bases aligning to TRBD1. With 6 bases clipped from V and 4 bases from J, the junction kept 5 bases outside the gene matches. Germline values: CDR1 KGHSH, CDR2 LQKENI. CDR3 size: 14 residues.

The V and J genes are TRBV9 and TRBJ2-2; D not certain. The CDR3 length is 15 residues. Germline-derived CDR1 and CDR2 are SGDLS and YYNGEE. The V gene lost 3 bases and the J gene lost 2 bases, with 11 bases spanning the gap. CDR3 DNA sequence: TGTGCCAGCAGCGAAGACTGGCCCAACACCGGGGAGCTGTTTTTT. Its translation: CASSEDWPNTGELFF.

The chain links TRBV7-9 to TRBJ2-1, with D hard to call. The germline CDR1 and CDR2 sequences are SEHNR and FQNEAQ (reference sequence). The CDR3 consists of 15 residues. Trimming pared 1 base from V and 7 bases from J, leaving 14 bases between. CDR3 nucleotide sequence: TGTGCCAGCAGCTTAGTCTACGATTCCCGGAATGAGCAGTTCTTC. Its protein product is CASSLVYDSRNEQFF.

The chain combines TRBV7-3 with TRBJ1-2, with a possible D match to TRBD1 (6 bases). CDR1 SGHTA and CDR2 FQGTGA come from the germline V gene. The CDR3 loop spans 14 amino acids. Trimming took off 0 bases at V and 7 bases at J, with 12 bases between the two ends. The CDR3, as DNA: TGTGCCAGCAGCTTAACTCCAGGGGATATTGGCTACACCTTC. It is translated as CASSLTPGDIGYTF.

The gene calls are TRBV28 and TRBJ2-4; maybe TRBD2 (6 bases). The V gene's germline CDR1 is MDHEN and CDR2 SYDVKM. V lost 3 bases and J 0 bases, leaving 9 bases between the germline ends. The CDR3 is made up of 15 amino acids. The CDR3 DNA follows: TGTGCCAGCAGTTTGGGCGGGGCAGCCAAAAACATTCAGTACTTC. This codes for CASSLGGAAKNIQYF.

V and J are TRBV9 and TRBJ1-3; the D is unclear. The CDR3 runs to 15 residues. Germline V lookup: CDR1 SGDLS, CDR2 YYNGEE. With 0 bases removed from V and 4 bases from J, the gap between germline ends came to 11 bases. CDR3 nucleotide sequence: TGTGCCAGCAGCGTAGTGGGTGAGGGCGGAAACACCATATATTTT. Its translation: CASSVVGEGGNTIYF.

The chain joins TRBV19 to TRBJ2-7; possibly TRBD1 for D (6 bases). This CDR3 comprises 14 residues. V was cut by 1 base and J by 3 bases, with 10 bases left in between. Germline CDR1 LNHDA, CDR2 SQIVND (reference sequence). CDR3 region: CASSIGRTDYEQYF. In nucleotides, the CDR3 is TGTGCCAGTAGTATAGGGAGGACAGACTACGAGCAGTACTTC.

V usage is TRBV7-9 and J usage is TRBJ2-3, with D hard to call. V was pared by 7 bases and J by 4 bases, with 9 bases between. The CDR3 covers 12 residues. Germline V CDR1 and CDR2: SEHNR, FQNEAQ (reference sequence). This chain's CDR3 is CASTPGPDTQYF. In DNA form, the CDR3 reads TGTGCCAGCACCCCCGGTCCAGATACGCAGTATTTT. The full variable domain, with the rest looked up from reference TRBV7-9 and TRBJ2-3, is DTGVSQNPRHKITKRGQNVTFRCDPISEHNRLYWYRQTLGQGPEFLTYFQNEAQLEKSRLLSDRFSAERPKGSFSTLEIQRTEQGDSAMYLCASTPGPDTQYFGPGTRLTVL.

CDR3 residues: CASSWGASGRYEQYF. As DNA, the CDR3 is TGTGCCAGCAGCTGGGGGGCTAGCGGGAGATACGAGCAGTACTTC. The V gene is TRBV7-2, the J gene TRBJ2-7; 10 bases are a match to TRBD2. The CDR3 sequence is 15 residues long. Unmatched junction bases numbered 7, after V lost 4 bases and J lost 4 bases. Germline V lookup: CDR1 SGHTA, CDR2 FQGNSA. Complete variable domain (other parts from reference TRBV7-2 and TRBJ2-7): GAGVSQSPSNKVTEKGKDVELRCDPISGHTALYWYRQSLGQGLEFLIYFQGNSAPDKSGLPSDRFSAERTGGSVSTLTIQRTQQEDSAVYLCASSWGASGRYEQYFGPGTRLTVT.

This chain links TRBV28 with TRBJ1-2; tentative D call: TRBD1 (5 bases). The CDR3 runs 14 residues. Germline CDR1 reads MDHEN; CDR2 reads SYDVKM. Trimming pared 3 bases from V and 6 bases from J, leaving 14 bases between. The CDR3 nucleotides read TGTGCCAGCAGTTTGGTTGGGGGACTTCATGGCTACACCTTC. Its protein is CASSLVGGLHGYTF.

This clone was recorded once. V is TRBV5-6 and J is TRBJ2-7; TRBD1 matches at 7 bases. CDR3 length equals 15 residues. The V gene end was trimmed by 4 bases and the J gene end by 9 bases; junction bases not matched to a gene: 16. Germline CDR1 reads SGHDT; CDR2 reads YYEEEE. In nucleotides, the CDR3 is TGTGCCAGCAGCCAAGGGACAGCTGCCTACGGGGCGCAGTACTTC. This codes for CASSQGTAAYGAQYF.

The J gene is TRBJ1-1, the V gene TRBV7-2, with 9 positions matching TRBD1. Germline V lookup: CDR1 SGHTA, CDR2 FQGNSA. The CDR3 loop spans 14 amino acids. The trim removed 5 bases at V and 5 bases at J, leaving 6 bases unmatched. CDR3 DNA sequence: TGTGCCAGCAGCCCCGGGACAGGGTGGACTGAAGCTTTCTTT. Residues: CASSPGTGWTEAFF.

The chain is built from TRBV4-1 and TRBJ2-1, with a tentative D call TRBD2 (6 bases). Per germline, CDR1 MGHRA and CDR2 YSYEKL. This CDR3 contains 15 residues. V lost 1 base to trimming and J lost 5 bases, with 12 bases between them. CDR3 protein: CASSQVDRRDNEQFF. CDR3 sequence (DNA): TGCGCCAGCAGCCAAGTAGACCGGAGGGACAATGAGCAGTTCTTC.

V is TRBV27 and J is TRBJ2-5; weak D call: TRBD1 (5 bases). The CDR3 runs to 12 residues. V dropped 6 bases and J dropped 5 bases, with 10 bases sitting between them. Germline V CDR1 and CDR2: MNHEY, SMNVEV (reference sequence). This CDR3 reads CASRSAGETQYF. In nucleotides, the CDR3 is TGTGCCAGCAGGTCCGCAGGGGAGACCCAGTACTTC.

The rearrangement links TRBV4-3 to TRBJ1-2; possibly TRBD1 for D (5 bases). The germline V and J ends were trimmed by 0 bases and 4 bases, with 15 bases remaining between them. CDR3 length: 16 residues. Germline CDR1 LGHNA, CDR2 YSLEER. The CDR3 spells CASSQDKAGTVYGYTF. In nucleotides, the CDR3 is TGCGCCAGCAGCCAAGATAAGGCGGGGACCGTCTATGGCTACACCTTC.

The chain carries TRBV5-5 and TRBJ1-5, with 9 bases that match TRBD1. This CDR3 region has 14 residues. J was trimmed by 7 bases and V by 2 bases; bases with no gene match: 4. Germline-derived CDR1 and CDR2 are SGHKS and YYEKEE (reference sequence). The CDR3 bases are TGTGCCAGCAGCTTTGACAGGGGGGGCCAGCCCCAGCATTTT. Its protein product is CASSFDRGGQPQHF.

The V gene is TRBV4-1, the J gene TRBJ2-2, with 10 bases fitting TRBD2. The CDR3 has 17 amino acids. CDR1 and CDR2 from the germline V gene are MGHRA and YSYEKL. V trimming: 1 base; J trimming: 4 bases; junction bases outside the gene matches: 6. The CDR3 here is CASSQALAGVGTGELFF. The CDR3 nucleotides are TGCGCCAGCAGCCAAGCCCTAGCGGGGGTAGGCACCGGGGAGCTGTTTTTT.

The chain couples TRBV29-1 to TRBJ2-3; 15 bases are a match to TRBD2. This CDR3 has 18 residues. Germline V gene sequence: CDR1 SQVTM, CDR2 ANQGSEA. The V segment lost 8 bases and the J segment 1 base; nucleotides outside the gene matches: 13. The CDR3, as DNA: TGCAGCACCATATGGGGACTAGCGGGGGGCCGGGGCACAGATACGCAGTATTTT. This gives the protein CSTIWGLAGGRGTDTQYF.

This clone was seen just once. This chain connects TRBV28 to TRBJ1-2; no reliable D call. Germline V CDR1 and CDR2: MDHEN, SYDVKM. The CDR3 totals 13 residues. Between the trimmed V and J ends, which lost 6 bases and 5 bases, there was a span of 13 bases. The CDR3 protein is CASSLAAEYGYTF. The CDR3 nucleotides are TGTGCCAGCAGCCTTGCGGCTGAATATGGCTACACCTTC.